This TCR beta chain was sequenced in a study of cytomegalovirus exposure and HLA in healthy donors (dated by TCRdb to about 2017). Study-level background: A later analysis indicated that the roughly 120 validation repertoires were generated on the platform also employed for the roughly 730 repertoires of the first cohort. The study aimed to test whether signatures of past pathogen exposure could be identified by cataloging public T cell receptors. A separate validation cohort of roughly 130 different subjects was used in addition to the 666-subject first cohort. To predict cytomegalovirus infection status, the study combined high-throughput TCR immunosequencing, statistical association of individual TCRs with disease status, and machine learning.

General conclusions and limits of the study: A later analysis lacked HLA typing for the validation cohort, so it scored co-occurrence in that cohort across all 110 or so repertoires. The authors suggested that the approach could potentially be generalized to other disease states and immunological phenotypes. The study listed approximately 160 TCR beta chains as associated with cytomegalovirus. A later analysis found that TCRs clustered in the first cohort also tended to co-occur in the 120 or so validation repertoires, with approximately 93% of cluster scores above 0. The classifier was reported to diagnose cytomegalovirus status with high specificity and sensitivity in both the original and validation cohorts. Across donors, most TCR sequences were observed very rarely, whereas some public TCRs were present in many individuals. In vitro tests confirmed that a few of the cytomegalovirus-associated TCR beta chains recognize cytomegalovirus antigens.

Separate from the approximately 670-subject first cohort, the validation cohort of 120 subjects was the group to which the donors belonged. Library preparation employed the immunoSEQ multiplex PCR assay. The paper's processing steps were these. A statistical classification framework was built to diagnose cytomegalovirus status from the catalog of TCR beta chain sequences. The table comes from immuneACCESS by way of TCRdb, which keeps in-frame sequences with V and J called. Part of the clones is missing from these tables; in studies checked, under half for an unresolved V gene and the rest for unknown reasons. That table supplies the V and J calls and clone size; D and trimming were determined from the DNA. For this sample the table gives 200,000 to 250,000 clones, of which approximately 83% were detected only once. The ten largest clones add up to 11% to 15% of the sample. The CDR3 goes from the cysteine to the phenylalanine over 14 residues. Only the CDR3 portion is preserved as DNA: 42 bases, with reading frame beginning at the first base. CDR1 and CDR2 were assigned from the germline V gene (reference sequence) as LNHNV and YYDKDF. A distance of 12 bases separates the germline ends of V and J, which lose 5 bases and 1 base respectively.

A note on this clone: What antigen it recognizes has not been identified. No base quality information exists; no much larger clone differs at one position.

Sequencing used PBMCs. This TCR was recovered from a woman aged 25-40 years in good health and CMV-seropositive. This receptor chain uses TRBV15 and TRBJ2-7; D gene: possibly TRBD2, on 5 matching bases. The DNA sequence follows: TGTGCCACCAGCGTGTCTGGCGGGTCCTACGAGCAGTACTTC. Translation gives CATSVSGGSYEQYF.